This TCR beta chain was retrieved from a study of vaccination and CD4 T cells after COVID-19. At the level of the study: The interval from dose two to post-vaccine sampling had a median of around 79 days, and it ranged from 14 to 241. Points from the study as a whole: Spike mono-reactivity applied to 304 of 307 vaccine-specific clones detected in convalescent patients.

Treatment here: roughly 10-day PBMC culture with coronavirus spike peptide pools or control peptides (ViraFEST assay). Harvesting of the unexposed donor's CD4+ T cells predated the COVID-19 pandemic (2011-2018). Culture conditions combined around 2 million PBMCs per well with about 9 IU/ml IL-2 and 8 to 10 ug/ml peptide pools. The assay that was used to sequence DNA from cultured CD4+ T cells was the Oncomine TCR Beta short-read assay. From CD4+ T cells that had been cultured, genomic DNA was extracted. One entry per CDR3 protein, called by TCRdb with MiXCR from the PCR reads. The profile shows some 10,000 distinct CDR3 sequences, roughly 32% of them singletons. This CDR3 spans 14 amino acids. V gave up 1 base and J gave up 3 bases, with 6 bases separating them. Per germline, CDR1 SGHAT and CDR2 FQNNGV. This clonotype is a singleton in its sample. Its target is unknown.

The chain is built from TRBV11-2 and TRBJ2-2; D not resolved. The clonotype comes from a human donor in good health. The sequencing input was CD4+ T cells from blood, cultured in vitro. CDR3 bases: TGTGCCAGCAGCTTAGTTAGATACACCGGGGAGCTGTTTTTT. Its protein product is CASSLVRYTGELFF.